The next 30 T cell receptor beta chains were all read from a single sample in a study of T cells in Graves' hyperthyroidism and ophthalmopathy (dated by TCRdb to the late 2010s). To prepare the library, multiplex PCR was applied. Sequencing was performed on an Illumina HiSeq 2000. The TCR beta CDR3 regions were amplified from RNA transcripts. A first-round RT-PCR of the TCR CDR3 used the HTBI primer set with the Qiagen OneStep RT-PCR kit. Clones were called with MiXCR by TCRdb after fastp trimmed the public reads at Q25, and only in-frame beta chains were retained. Rows with one shared CDR3 protein collapse into an entry with the most common genes and DNA. This sample lists 150,000 to 200,000 distinct CDR3 sequences; about 9.4% were detected once. Of the sample, about 20% falls within the top ten clones. The material sequenced was blood. These receptors were taken from a woman under 30 with Graves' hyperthyroidism that later progressed to Graves' ophthalmopathy.

V and J are TRBV9 and TRBJ2-7; TRBD1 matches at 7 bases. The germline CDR1 and CDR2 sequences are SGDLS and YYNGEE. The V and J ends lost 3 bases and 4 bases, in that order; junction bases with no gene match: 13. This CDR3 contains 16 residues. The CDR3 is CASSGRDRAIVYEQYF. The DNA of the CDR3 is TGTGCCAGCAGCGGGAGAGACAGGGCCATTGTTTACGAGCAGTACTTC.

On this clonotype: One base away lies a much larger clone, so this may be a sequencing read error. J is TRBJ2-5 and V is TRBV7-9; D not certain. The germline V gene has CDR1 SEHNR and CDR2 FQNEAQ (reference sequence). This CDR3 contains 14 residues. For the CDR3, the DNA is TGTGCCAGCAGCTTCCCCAGCCTCCAAGAGACCCGGTACTTC. It encodes CASSFPSLQETRYF.

This clonotype has just a few counts. The junction and the germline gene differ at one end; a read error may be behind it. The gene calls are TRBV7-6 and TRBJ2-7, with D perhaps matching TRBD2 (5 bases). CDR1 and CDR2 (germline): SGHVS, FNYEAQ. The length of the CDR3 is 14 residues. The CDR3, as DNA: TGTGCCAGCAGCCCTTCTCCTAGCTCCTACGGGCAGTACTTC. Translating it yields CASSPSPSSYGQYF.

The rearrangement links TRBV12-3 or TRBV12-4 to TRBJ1-2; a possible D gene is TRBD1 (6 bases). This CDR3 region has 13 residues. V was cut by 5 bases and J by 9 bases, with 16 bases left in between. The CDR3 region is CASSLGGRVSYTF. The DNA for the CDR3 is TGTGCCAGCAGTCTGGGGGGCAGAGTGAGCTACACCTTC.

The CDR3 nucleotides read TGTGCCAGCAGCGAATACAGGGTTTTGGGAAATTCACCCCTCCACTTT. The encoded protein is CASSEYRVLGNSPLHF. This sequence joins TRBV9 and TRBJ1-6, with D possibly TRBD1 on 6 matching bases. The CDR3 contains 16 residues. V was shortened by 3 bases and J by 7 bases, with 17 bases between the two germline ends. Germline V gene lookup returns CDR1 SGDLS and CDR2 YYNGEE. Full variable domain (rest looked up from reference TRBV9 and TRBJ1-6): DSGVTQTPKHLITATGQRVTLRCSPRSGDLSVYWYQQSLDQGLQFLIQYYNGEERAKGNILERFSAQQFPDLHSELNLSSLELGDSALYFCASSEYRVLGNSPLHFGNGTRLTVT.

The table lists this clonotype with many counts. V usage is TRBV5-1 and J usage is TRBJ2-7, with a weak D call TRBD2 (6 bases). V was shortened by 4 bases and J by 3 bases, with 14 bases between the two germline ends. The CDR3 runs to 14 residues. Germline CDR1 reads SGHRS; CDR2 reads YFSETQ. CDR3 amino acids: CASSRGTGDYEQYF. In DNA, the CDR3 is TGCGCCAGCAGCCGAGGGACGGGGGACTACGAGCAGTACTTC.

The J gene is TRBJ1-3, the V gene TRBV9; D is ambiguous. The germline gives CDR1 SGDLS, CDR2 YYNGEE. Trimming cost V 0 bases and J 2 bases, with 6 bases left between them. There are 14 residues in the CDR3. Here the CDR3 reads CASSVDVAGNTIYF. The CDR3 DNA sequence: TGTGCCAGCAGCGTAGACGTAGCTGGAAACACCATATATTTT.

The chain is built from TRBV4-2 and TRBJ2-7; D is possibly TRBD2 (6 bases). V lost 1 base and J 4 bases, leaving 14 bases between the germline ends. This CDR3 is 15 amino acids long. Germline V CDR1 and CDR2: LGHNA, YNFKEQ. The CDR3 protein is CASSQGYREKYEQYF. In nucleotides, the CDR3 is TGTGCCAGCAGCCAAGGGTACCGGGAGAAGTACGAGCAGTACTTC.

On this clonotype itself: A much larger clonotype is one base distant, so this may be a read error. The chain couples TRBV5-4 to TRBJ2-3; D perhaps matches TRBD2 (6 bases). Germline values: CDR1 SGHNT, CDR2 YYREEE (reference sequence). Trimming removed 5 bases at V and 4 bases at J, with 17 bases between. CDR3 length: 15 residues. This CDR3 is CASSHGGIGADTQYF. CDR3 DNA: TGTGCCAGCAGTCATGGCGGGATCGGTGCAGATACGCAGTATTTT.

This clonotype came up a few times. The V and J genes are TRBV30 and TRBJ1-1, with a possible D match to TRBD1 (6 bases). The CDR3 is 14 amino acids. Germline CDR1 GTSNPN, CDR2 SVGIG (reference sequence). V lost 3 bases and J 5 bases, leaving 16 bases between the germline ends. The CDR3 DNA reads as TGTGCCTGGAGCTACAGGGTAAGATGGACTGAAGCTTTCTTT. It is translated as CAWSYRVRWTEAFF.

This clonotype was found a few times. The junction and the germline gene differ at one end; a read error may be behind it. The J gene is TRBJ1-2, the V gene TRBV5-4; D gene unclear. The CDR3 covers 13 residues. The germline V gene encodes CDR1 SGHNT and CDR2 YYREEE (reference sequence). The CDR3 nucleotides are TGTGCCGGCAGCTTGAACAGAAGAGATGGCTACACCTTC. It codes for CAGSLNRRDGYTF.

In its sample, this clonotype was seen many times. This chain joins TRBV4-1 and TRBJ2-7; D remains ambiguous. V lost 0 bases and J lost 5, with 8 bases in between. The CDR3 covers 13 residues. The germline V gene encodes CDR1 MGHRA and CDR2 YSYEKL. The CDR3 sequence: CASSQDSGDEQYF. The DNA of the CDR3 is TGCGCCAGCAGCCAAGATTCTGGGGACGAGCAGTACTTC.

There are a few counts of this clonotype. The final CDR3 position lacks the conserved phenylalanine or tryptophan, pointing to a likely read error. The J gene is TRBJ1-5, the V gene TRBV20-1; the match to TRBD1 covers 7 bases. With 2 bases clipped from V and 3 bases from J, the junction kept 7 bases outside the gene matches. Per germline, CDR1 DFQATT and CDR2 SNEGSKA (reference sequence). This CDR3 contains 15 residues. In DNA form, the CDR3 reads TGCAGTGCTAGATCCCCGACAGGGCCCAATCAGCCCCAGCATTCT. Translated, it gives CSARSPTGPNQPQHS.

The CDR3 DNA reads TGTGCCAGCAGCCGAGCTCTCCCCGGGACAGGGGGAATCGGTTCCTACGAGCAGTACTTC. Translation gives CASSRALPGTGGIGSYEQYF. The chain couples TRBV3-1 to TRBJ2-7; 11 bases map to TRBD1. The CDR3 spans 20 residues. CDR1 is LGHDT, CDR2 YNNKEL, per germline (reference sequence). V lost 4 bases and J lost 1; bases outside the gene matches: 18.

This clonotype was counted at least ten times. The chain has TRBV24-1 and TRBJ2-2; 8 bases are shared with TRBD1. With 3 bases clipped from V and 3 bases from J, the junction kept 5 bases outside the gene matches. This CDR3 contains 16 residues. Germline V lookup: CDR1 KGHDR, CDR2 SFDVKD. CDR3 in DNA: TGTGCCACCAGTGATCGGACAGGGCTTCACACCGGGGAGCTGTTTTTT. Translated: CATSDRTGLHTGELFF.

This clonotype was detected ten times or more. This chain joins TRBV6-5 and TRBJ2-7; D perhaps matches TRBD2 (6 bases). Germline V gene lookup returns CDR1 MNHEY and CDR2 SVGAGI. This CDR3 is built from 16 residues. Trimming shortened V by 0 bases and J by 0 bases, and 12 bases separated the two germline ends. CDR3 DNA: TGTGCCAGCAGTTACTCGAAACTAGCTCTCTCCTACGAGCAGTACTTC. Its protein product is CASSYSKLALSYEQYF.

The sample holds many counts of this clonotype. The J gene is TRBJ1-6, the V gene TRBV9; D not resolved. Per the germline V gene, CDR1 is SGDLS and CDR2 is YYNGEE. V shed 0 bases and J shed 9 bases, with 7 bases lying between them. The CDR3 is 13 amino acids. The CDR3: CASSVAGVSPLHF. CDR3 in DNA: TGTGCCAGCAGCGTAGCGGGAGTTTCACCCCTCCACTTT.

This clonotype was seen at least ten times. CDR3 in amino acids: CASSGTDRQPQHF. CDR3 sequence (DNA): TGTGCCAGCAGTGGGACAGACCGCCAGCCCCAGCATTTT. The chain joins TRBV6-1 to TRBJ1-5; D might be TRBD1 (6 bases). Germline CDR1 MNHNS, CDR2 SASEGT. The CDR3 totals 13 residues. Between the trimmed V and J ends, which lost 4 bases and 7 bases, there was a span of 11 bases.

This clonotype was seen only once. Here the CDR3 reads CASSDYRGRNEQFF. The DNA of the CDR3 is TGTGCCAGCAGCGATTACAGGGGTCGGAATGAGCAGTTCTTC. This rearrangement joins TRBV6-1 to TRBJ2-1, with 7 bases that match TRBD1. J gave up 7 bases and V 6 bases, and 9 bases lay outside the gene matches. This CDR3 comprises 14 residues. Germline loops: CDR1 MNHNS, CDR2 SASEGT.

This clonotype has ten or more counts. V gene TRBV6-5 combines with J gene TRBJ1-2; TRBD1 might be the D (6 bases). The length of the CDR3 is 16 residues. CDR1 and CDR2 (germline): MNHEY, SVGAGI. Trimming pared 1 base from V and 8 bases from J, leaving 20 bases between. CDR3 bases: TGTGCCAGCAGTTACTTCGACGTACAGGGAGGGTGGGGCTACACCTTC. This translates into CASSYFDVQGGWGYTF.

This clonotype was picked up many times. The chain links TRBV6-4 to TRBJ2-3; no reliable D call. V gave up 3 bases and J gave up 0 bases, with 13 bases separating them. Germline V lookup: CDR1 MRHNA, CDR2 SNTAGT. The CDR3 has 16 residues. This CDR3 is CASSEVPRASTDTQYF. The CDR3 bases are TGTGCCAGCAGTGAGGTCCCCCGGGCGAGCACAGATACGCAGTATTTT.

The chain employs TRBV4-1 and TRBJ1-1, with 7 bases identical to TRBD1. Unmatched junction bases numbered 10, after V lost 1 base and J lost 5 bases. The CDR3 runs 16 residues. In germline, CDR1 is MGHRA, CDR2 YSYEKL. The DNA of the CDR3 is TGCGCCAGCAGCCAAGCTCCCAGGGGGAGAGGGACTGAAGCTTTCTTT. This translates into CASSQAPRGRGTEAFF.

A few counts support this clonotype. The chain has TRBV7-8 and TRBJ2-3, with a possible D match to TRBD2 (6 bases). This CDR3 is built from 15 residues. Trimming took off 1 base at V and 5 bases at J, with 13 bases between the two ends. The V gene's germline CDR1 is SGHVS and CDR2 FQNEAQ. CDR3 nucleotide sequence: TGTGCCAGCAGCTTAGGGCGGACTACGGGAGATACGCAGTATTTT. Protein sequence: CASSLGRTTGDTQYF.

This clonotype appeared many times. The chain combines TRBV3-1 with TRBJ2-1; 10 bases fit TRBD2. Germline trimming cut 4 bases from V and 4 bases from J; bases unmatched to any gene: 7. The CDR3 is 16 residues long. Germline CDR1 is LGHDT and CDR2 is YNNKEL (reference sequence). CDR3 DNA sequence: TGTGCCAGCAGCCCGTTAGCGGGGGGAATTTACAATGAGCAGTTCTTC. Translated, it gives CASSPLAGGIYNEQFF.

This clonotype was observed a few times. This CDR3 is CASSQARSSTDTQYF. DNA for the CDR3: TGTGCCAGCAGCCAGGCCCGATCTAGCACAGATACGCAGTATTTT. The chain joins TRBV7-3 to TRBJ2-3; D not certain. CDR3 length: 15 amino acids. CDR1 is SGHTA, CDR2 FQGTGA, per germline. With 5 bases removed from V and 0 bases from J, the gap between germline ends came to 12 bases. Combining the CDR3 with reference TRBV7-3 and TRBJ2-3 gives the whole variable domain GAGVSQTPSNKVTEKGKYVELRCDPISGHTALYWYRQSLGQGPEFLIYFQGTGAADDSGLPNDRFFAVRPEGSVSTLKIQRTERGDSAVYLCASSQARSSTDTQYFGPGTRLTVL.

This clonotype was picked up a small number of times. This chain links TRBV6-1 with TRBJ2-3; tentative D call: TRBD2 (7 bases). The CDR3 runs to 16 residues. The germline V gene has CDR1 MNHNS and CDR2 SASEGT. The V gene lost 1 base and the J gene lost 0 bases, with 11 bases spanning the gap. The CDR3 is CASSEGGGLSTDTQYF. The CDR3 bases are TGTGCCAGCAGTGAAGGCGGGGGCCTTAGCACAGATACGCAGTATTTT.

The sample holds many counts of this clonotype. The rearrangement uses TRBV9 and TRBJ1-5; TRBD1 might be the D (6 bases). The germline V and J ends were trimmed by 4 bases and 2 bases, with 16 bases remaining between them. Germline assignment: CDR1 SGDLS and CDR2 YYNGEE. This CDR3 is 16 amino acids long. CDR3 sequence (DNA): TGTGCCAGCAGCCCCGGGGGGGGACAAGGCAATCAGCCCCAGCATTTT. Translating it yields CASSPGGGQGNQPQHF.

The J gene is TRBJ2-2, the V gene TRBV13; 13 bases map to TRBD2. J was trimmed by 1 base and V by 4 bases; bases with no gene match: 6. The CDR3 contains 18 residues. Per germline, CDR1 PRHDT and CDR2 FYEKMQ (reference sequence). The CDR3 nucleotides are TGTGCCAGCAGCTCCCGGACTAGCGGGAGAGGGAACACCGGGGAGCTGTTTTTT. This codes for CASSSRTSGRGNTGELFF.

Ten or more counts support this clonotype. This sequence joins TRBV12-3 or TRBV12-4 and TRBJ2-1; D call uncertain. Trimming removed 2 bases from V and 6 bases from J, with 2 bases in between. This CDR3 spans 11 amino acids. CDR3 nucleotide sequence: TGTGCCAGCAGTTTAATCAATGAGCAGTTCTTC. This gives the protein CASSLINEQFF.

At least ten counts were recorded for this clonotype. The chain recombines TRBV28 with TRBJ2-6, with D perhaps TRBD1 (6 bases). There are 16 residues in the CDR3. V lost 5 bases and J lost 4, with 15 bases in between. The V gene's germline CDR1 is MDHEN and CDR2 SYDVKM. CDR3: CASSPRWGPGANVLTF. Here the CDR3 DNA reads TGTGCCAGCAGTCCCCGGTGGGGGCCCGGGGCCAACGTCCTGACTTTC. Filled out from reference TRBV28 and TRBJ2-6, the complete variable domain reads DVKVTQSSRYLVKRTGEKVFLECVQDMDHENMFWYRQDPGLGLRLIYFSYDVKMKEKGDIPEGYSVSREKKERFSLILESASTNQTSMYLCASSPRWGPGANVLTFGAGSRLTVL.